This section outlines one TCR beta chain sequence together with its context. Its antigen is still unknown. Sequencing of DNA taken from cultured CD4+ T cells relied on the Oncomine TCR Beta short-read assay. TCRdb reprocessed the PCR reads via MiXCR and lists one record per CDR3 protein. The sample includes 15,000 to 20,000 distinct CDR3 sequences, around 46% of them seen just once. The entry originates in a study of vaccination and CD4 T cells after COVID-19. Findings and caveats of the study: It was found that, in convalescent patients, 304 of 307 vaccine-specific clones were spike mono-reactive.

Treatment meaning: roughly ten-day PBMC culture with coronavirus spike peptide pools or control peptides (ViraFEST assay). Sequencing was performed on CD4+ T cells from blood, cultured in vitro, taken before SARS-CoV-2 vaccination. This receptor was obtained from a human donor who had recovered from COVID-19.

DNA for the CDR3: TGTGCCAGCGTCTCACCGGGGCCGGCCTCCTACGAGCAGTACTTC. Its protein is CASVSPGPASYEQYF. The V gene is TRBV28, the J gene TRBJ2-7; D possibly matches TRBD1 or TRBD2 (5 bases each). CDR1 MDHEN and CDR2 SYDVKM come from the germline V gene. The CDR3 length is 15 residues. Trimming shortened V by 8 bases and J by 0 bases, and 17 bases separated the two germline ends.